This TCR beta chain was obtained from a study of T cell changes during pregnancy in multiple sclerosis. Using immunoSEQ multiplex PCR, the repertoire was profiled, and TCRdb retains in-frame clones only, with some absent. The repertoire includes 130,000 or so clones, approximately 96% of them detected once, and less than 0.55% sits in the top ten. This clone came up once. Germline CDR1 reads SGHRS; CDR2 reads YFSETQ. The CDR3 runs 18 residues. Trimming took off 3 bases at V and 3 bases at J, with 22 bases between the two ends. This chain joins TRBV5-1 and TRBJ2-1, with D perhaps TRBD1 (6 bases). Sequences were derived from peripheral blood, sampled after pregnancy. The sequence came from a female donor with multiple sclerosis, enrolled in a pregnancy study. The CDR3 nucleotides read TGCGCCAGCAGCTCACCAACCCGGACAGAGAAGGTCTACAATGAGCAGTTCTTC. As protein: CASSSPTRTEKVYNEQFF.